The 21 T cell receptor beta chains presented below share a single source sample, sequenced in a study of blood T cells in healthy people across ages. A sample-barcoded 5' primer and a J-beta primer mix were used in a second PCR of about 7 to 12 cycles. MiXCR, run by TCRdb on the 5' RACE reads, gives a single entry per CDR3 protein. Of over 950,000 distinct CDR3 sequences listed, under 40% are singletons. Sequencing was carried out using blood. The receptor set was obtained from a man in his late teens or twenties in good health.

The chain carries TRBV4-3 and TRBJ2-1, with D unresolved. The CDR3 extends over 13 amino acids. V was cut by 10 bases and J by 0 bases, with 10 bases left in between. Germline V gives CDR1 LGHNA, CDR2 YSLEER. DNA for the CDR3: TGCGCCAACCATTTTCTCTCCTACAATGAGCAGTTCTTC. Its protein is CANHFLSYNEQFF.

In its sample, this clonotype was seen many times. The chain uses TRBV6-7 and TRBJ2-7; D unresolved. TRBV6-7 is placed among ORFs of uncertain function. V was shortened by 0 bases and J by 3 bases, with 12 bases between the two germline ends. CDR3 length: 15 residues. CDR3 coding DNA: TGTGCCAGCAGTTACTCCCCCCAGGAAAACTACGAGCAGTACTTC. It is translated as CASSYSPQENYEQYF.

The table lists this clonotype with many counts. The chain recombines TRBV9 with TRBJ1-2; no reliable D call. The CDR3 totals 12 residues. Deletions cut 0 bases from V and 4 bases from J, with 4 bases between. The V gene's germline CDR1 is SGDLS and CDR2 YYNGEE. The CDR3 sequence: CASSVGSYGYTF. The CDR3 DNA reads TGTGCCAGCAGCGTAGGATCCTATGGCTACACCTTC. Drawing the rest from reference TRBV9 and TRBJ1-2, the complete variable domain is DSGVTQTPKHLITATGQRVTLRCSPRSGDLSVYWYQQSLDQGLQFLIQYYNGEERAKGNILERFSAQQFPDLHSELNLSSLELGDSALYFCASSVGSYGYTFGSGTRLTVV.

This clonotype has a handful of counts. The gene calls are TRBV12-3 or TRBV12-4 and TRBJ1-2; weak D call: TRBD1 (6 bases). Trimming took 3 bases from V and 6 from J, leaving 14 bases between them. This CDR3 has 14 residues. Here the CDR3 reads CASSLRGAMDGYTF. The CDR3 nucleotides read TGTGCCAGCAGTTTGCGGGGGGCGATGGATGGCTACACCTTC.

The gene calls are TRBV10-3 and TRBJ2-7; D not certain. This CDR3 region has 14 residues. The germline CDR1 and CDR2 sequences are ENHRY and SYGVKD. V dropped 2 bases and J dropped 2 bases, with 10 bases sitting between them. The CDR3 coding sequence is TGTGCCATCAGTGAGGCTCAGGTCCCCTACGAGCAGTACTTC. Amino acids: CAISEAQVPYEQYF.

This clonotype was seen only a few times. The chain couples TRBV4-1 to TRBJ2-1; no reliable D call. Between the trimmed V and J ends, which lost 4 bases and 7 bases, there was a span of 8 bases. The germline V gene encodes CDR1 MGHRA and CDR2 YSYEKL. The CDR3 runs 12 residues. Written as DNA, the CDR3 is TGCGCCAGCAGCCCTGTCCCTAATGAGCAGTTCTTC. Protein: CASSPVPNEQFF.

V and J are TRBV12-3 or TRBV12-4 and TRBJ2-3, with 10 bases matching TRBD2. The V and J ends lost 4 bases and 1 base, in that order; junction bases with no gene match: 8. The CDR3 length is 17 residues. The CDR3 coding sequence is TGTGCCAGCAGTTCTTTAGCGGGGGGCGTTCGCACAGATACGCAGTATTTT. Its protein product is CASSSLAGGVRTDTQYF.

The chain uses TRBV28 and TRBJ2-1; D may match TRBD1 or TRBD2 (6 bases each). The CDR3 loop spans 16 amino acids. Germline V gives CDR1 MDHEN, CDR2 SYDVKM. Trimming took off 7 bases at V and 9 bases at J, with 25 bases between the two ends. CDR3 in DNA: TGTGCCAGCAAGGGTCCAGATAGGGGGGTTAGAAGTGAGCAGTTCTTC. Its translation is CASKGPDRGVRSEQFF.

The V call is TRBV20-1, the J call TRBJ1-1; possible D gene TRBD1, 5 bases. This CDR3 region has 12 residues. V lost 1 base to trimming and J lost 8 bases, with 11 bases between them. Germline V gene lookup returns CDR1 DFQATT and CDR2 SNEGSKA (reference sequence). The CDR3 bases are TGCAGTGCTAGAGTGGGGGAGGGGGAAGCTTTCTTT. It encodes CSARVGEGEAFF.

This chain joins TRBV7-9 and TRBJ1-1; D ambiguous. V shed 5 bases and J shed 4 bases, with 14 bases lying between them. CDR3 length: 14 amino acids. The V gene's germline CDR1 is SEHNR and CDR2 FQNEAQ (reference sequence). CDR3 coding DNA: TGTGCCAGCAGCCGACGGGCCAGCGGCACTGAAGCTTTCTTT. It is translated as CASSRRASGTEAFF.

This clonotype was counted only a few times. The V and J genes are TRBV24-1 and TRBJ1-1; no clear D. The CDR3 runs to 13 residues. In germline, CDR1 is KGHDR, CDR2 SFDVKD. V lost 5 bases to trimming and J lost 3 bases, with 9 bases between them. CDR3: CATSGMGHTEAFF. The DNA for the CDR3 is TGTGCCACCAGTGGGATGGGCCACACTGAAGCTTTCTTT.

This clonotype was recorded a few times. CDR3 in DNA: TGTGCCAGCAGGGAAACTACGACTAGCACAGATACGCAGTATTTT. Translation: CASRETTTSTDTQYF. The chain joins TRBV7-3 to TRBJ2-3; D unresolved. CDR1 is SGHTA and CDR2 is FQGTGA in the germline V gene. The CDR3 covers 15 residues. V dropped 6 bases and J dropped 0 bases, with 13 bases sitting between them.

This clonotype was picked up a small number of times. The chain links TRBV6-2 or TRBV6-3 to TRBJ2-2; D ambiguous. The V and J ends lost 6 bases and 9 bases respectively, with 11 bases between them. The CDR3 is 12 residues long. Germline assignment: CDR1 MNHEY and CDR2 SVGEGT. The CDR3 DNA reads as TGTGCCAGCAGGAGGTCCCTCAGGGAGCTGTTTTTT. This translates into CASRRSLRELFF.

V and J are TRBV27 and TRBJ2-7; D uncertain. V was shortened by 8 bases and J by 7 bases, with 15 bases between the two germline ends. The germline V gene has CDR1 MNHEY and CDR2 SMNVEV (reference sequence). The CDR3 extends over 12 amino acids. Here the CDR3 DNA reads TGTGCCAGCGGACCGCTGTTAAGGGAGCAGTACTTC. Translated, it gives CASGPLLREQYF.

The gene calls are TRBV9 and TRBJ1-1; maybe TRBD1 (5 bases). The V and J ends lost 2 bases and 6 bases respectively, with 11 bases between them. This CDR3 is built from 13 residues. CDR1 SGDLS and CDR2 YYNGEE come from the germline V gene. The CDR3 loop is CASSVLQGAEAFF. CDR3 in DNA: TGTGCCAGCAGCGTTTTGCAAGGGGCTGAAGCTTTCTTT.

This clonotype turned up a few times. The chain uses TRBV20-1 and TRBJ2-3, with 7 bases that match TRBD1. This CDR3 region has 14 residues. The germline V gene encodes CDR1 DFQATT and CDR2 SNEGSKA (reference sequence). V was clipped by 5 bases and J by 2 bases; unmatched bases: 7. The CDR3 reads CSAPGQPYTDTQYF. CDR3 bases: TGCAGTGCTCCGGGACAGCCTTACACAGATACGCAGTATTTT.

This sequence joins TRBV9 and TRBJ2-3, with D perhaps TRBD2 (5 bases). The V gene lost 4 bases and the J gene lost 2 bases, with 11 bases spanning the gap. CDR1 and CDR2 (germline): SGDLS, YYNGEE. The CDR3 spans 14 residues. The CDR3 sequence is CASSPSIPTDTQYF. In nucleotides, the CDR3 is TGTGCCAGCAGCCCTAGCATTCCCACAGATACGCAGTATTTT.

This clonotype occurred a few times. The chain is built from TRBV12-3 or TRBV12-4 and TRBJ1-6; a possible D gene is TRBD1 (5 bases). The CDR3 runs to 15 residues. Trimming shortened V by 6 bases and J by 14 bases, and 23 bases separated the two germline ends. The CDR3 DNA is TGTGCCAGCAGCCTAAGGGGAGGAGCCGCACTGACCCTCCACTTT. Amino acids: CASSLRGGAALTLHF.

The sample holds a few counts of this clonotype. The J gene is TRBJ2-1, the V gene TRBV4-2; the match to TRBD2 covers 13 bases. With the DNA end fitting TRBJ2-7 better, the J assignment may be wrong. Germline V lookup: CDR1 LGHNA, CDR2 YNFKEQ. The CDR3 covers 17 residues. The CDR3 sequence is CASSQDRLAGGYNEQYF. The CDR3 DNA reads as TGTGCCAGCAGCCAAGATCGACTAGCGGGGGGTTACAATGAGCAGTACTTC.

This clonotype showed up many times. This chain joins TRBV5-6 and TRBJ1-2, with 7 bases lining up with TRBD1. The ends lost 5 bases at V and 5 bases at J; junction bases unmatched: 6. The length of the CDR3 is 13 residues. Looked up from germline, CDR1 is SGHDT and CDR2 is YYEEEE. The CDR3 DNA follows: TGTGCCAGCAGTTTCGGGACAGATTATGGCTACACCTTC. Its protein is CASSFGTDYGYTF.

This clonotype has just a few counts. DNA for the CDR3: TGTGCCAGCAGCTTAGCTGGCCTCGAGGAGGGCTACACCTTC. Translated, it gives CASSLAGLEEGYTF. The rearrangement joins TRBV7-9 to TRBJ1-2, with D unresolved. V was shortened by 0 bases and J by 8 bases, with 13 bases between the two germline ends. CDR1 and CDR2 from the germline V gene are SEHNR and FQNEAQ (reference sequence). This CDR3 has 14 residues.